The 11 T cell receptor beta chains below all came from one sample that was sequenced in a study of human T cells and chemical hapten exposure. TCRdb re-derived calls from the RACE reads in MiXCR, one entry per CDR3 protein. In the table there are 150,000 to 200,000 distinct CDR3 sequences, about 14% of which are singletons. The time point was: patch test 1, 2 weeks after DPC sensitization. Treatment of the sample: therapeutic diphenylcyclopropenone sensitization with weekly scalp DPC. Source: whole blood, taken in connection with sensitization to the hapten diphenylcyclopropenone (DPC). The receptor set was obtained from a woman aged 25 to 39 with alopecia areata. Some clones in this sample may be carry-over from other donors' samples.

CDR3 sequence reads: CASSLIAGGRADTQYF. DNA of the CDR3: TGTGCCAGCAGCTTAATAGCGGGAGGGCGGGCAGATACGCAGTATTTT. The rearrangement uses TRBV7-8 and TRBJ2-3, with 11 bases matching TRBD2. The CDR3 runs to 16 residues. In germline, CDR1 is SGHVS, CDR2 FQNEAQ. Germline trimming cut 2 bases from V and 4 bases from J; bases unmatched to any gene: 5. Full variable domain (missing parts from reference TRBV7-8 and TRBJ2-3): GAGVSQSPRYKVAKRGQDVALRCDPISGHVSLFWYQQALGQGPEFLTYFQNEAQLDKSGLPSDRFFAERPEGSVSTLKIQRTQQEDSAVYLCASSLIAGGRADTQYFGPGTRLTVL.

In its sample, this clonotype was seen many times. This sequence joins TRBV5-1 and TRBJ1-5; D gene uncertain. Germline V gene sequence: CDR1 SGHRS, CDR2 YFSETQ. The CDR3 sequence is 13 residues long. V lost 0 bases and J lost 6, with 7 bases in between. DNA for the CDR3: TGCGCCAGCAGCTTGGGGGAACGTCAGCCCCAGCATTTT. This sequence encodes CASSLGERQPQHF.

This chain connects TRBV21-1 to TRBJ2-7; the table's D call TRBD2 went unverified against the DNA. TRBV21-1 is a pseudogene segment. The CDR3 loop spans 17 amino acids. The CDR3, as DNA: TGTGCCAGCAGCAAAGCCACGGCGGGCAGTTGGGGTTACGAGCAGTACTTC. It translates to CASSKATAGSWGYEQYF.

This clonotype was observed a few times. The rearrangement uses TRBV24-1 and TRBJ2-1; no clear D gene. Trimming took 2 bases from V and 5 from J, leaving 3 bases between them. The germline V gene encodes CDR1 KGHDR and CDR2 SFDVKD. The CDR3 has 12 residues. The CDR3, as DNA: TGTGCCACCAGTGATTCGAACAATGAGCAGTTCTTC. This gives the protein CATSDSNNEQFF.

This clonotype was seen a few times. The chain links TRBV4-1 to TRBJ2-7; TRBD2 might be the D (5 bases). This CDR3 is built from 13 residues. V gave up 0 bases and J gave up 5 bases, with 8 bases separating them. Looked up from germline, CDR1 is MGHRA and CDR2 is YSYEKL. In DNA, the CDR3 is TGCGCCAGCAGCCAAGAGCGGACTCACGAGCAGTACTTC. Amino acids: CASSQERTHEQYF.

This clonotype was picked up a small number of times. DNA for the CDR3: TGTGCCAGCAGCTCACGGGGACAGGGTAGGAGCACAGATACGCAGTATTTT. Encoded protein: CASSSRGQGRSTDTQYF. The chain joins TRBV7-2 to TRBJ2-3, with 9 bases that match TRBD1. With 4 bases clipped from V and 0 bases from J, the junction kept 8 bases outside the gene matches. The germline V gene has CDR1 SGHTA and CDR2 FQGNSA. CDR3 length: 17 amino acids.

This clonotype showed up just a few times. CDR3 in DNA: TGTGCCAGCAGCTTACAGGGGGCCGTCGAAAAACTGTTTTTT. As protein: CASSLQGAVEKLFF. The V gene is TRBV5-4, the J gene TRBJ1-4, with 9 bases identical to TRBD1. Germline trimming cut 2 bases from V and 8 bases from J; bases unmatched to any gene: 4. The CDR3 runs to 14 residues. In germline, CDR1 is SGHNT, CDR2 YYREEE (reference sequence).

J is TRBJ2-3 and V is TRBV6-5; TRBD2 is a possible D gene (6 bases). Trimming cost V 8 bases and J 6 bases, with 12 bases left between them. Germline CDR1 and CDR2: MNHEY and SVGAGI. The CDR3 runs to 12 residues. CDR3: CASRAEGDTQYF. The CDR3 DNA reads TGTGCCAGCCGAGCGGAGGGGGATACGCAGTATTTT.

This clonotype has a handful of counts. V usage is TRBV20-1 and J usage is TRBJ1-5; possible D gene TRBD1, 6 bases. CDR1 and CDR2 (germline): DFQATT, SNEGSKA (reference sequence). V dropped 1 base and J dropped 7 bases, with 11 bases sitting between them. The CDR3 is made up of 13 amino acids. The CDR3 DNA is TGCAGTGCTAGAGTGCCAGGGGAACAGCCCCAGCATTTT. Its translation: CSARVPGEQPQHF.

This clonotype was picked up a small number of times. The CDR3 region is CASSQELRGEQYF. CDR3 nucleotides: TGTGCCAGCAGCCAAGAGTTGAGGGGCGAGCAGTACTTC. The chain couples TRBV14 to TRBJ2-7; D might be TRBD1 or TRBD2, each matching 5 bases. The CDR3 has 13 amino acids. V dropped 0 bases and J dropped 6 bases, with 9 bases sitting between them. Germline V gives CDR1 SGHDN, CDR2 FVKESK.

V usage is TRBV7-2 and J usage is TRBJ2-7; 8 bases match TRBD1. Trimming at V came to 6 bases and at J to 6 bases, leaving 7 bases not matched to a gene. The CDR3 contains 13 residues. The germline V gene encodes CDR1 SGHTA and CDR2 FQGNSA. The CDR3 sequence: CASSFQGAPEQYF. DNA of the CDR3: TGTGCCAGCAGTTTTCAGGGGGCCCCCGAGCAGTACTTC.